Here is one TCR beta chain with its context. Its antigen is as yet unknown. This beta chain came through as a stray read in a library set up for alpha chains, and its size says little. The sample belongs to a study of spatial heterogeneity in lung cancer. MiXCR, run by TCRdb on the 5' RACE reads, gives a single entry per CDR3 protein. Of thousands of distinct CDR3 sequences listed, about 13% are singletons. Study outcomes and limitations: Within tumors, counts of expanded alpha and beta TCRs tracked tumor mutation counts.

Stated time point: sample taken at primary tumor resection. The length of the CDR3 is 13 residues. Trimming took off 4 bases at V and 5 bases at J, with 9 bases between the two ends. CDR1 is KGHSH, CDR2 LQKENI, per germline. V and J are TRBV18 and TRBJ1-5; D unresolved. The sequence was obtained from a male donor with early-stage non-small cell lung cancer. The specimen was lung tumor tissue, collected at surgery. The CDR3 nucleotides are TGTGCCAGCTCACGCGGGGTAGATCAGCCCCAGCATTTT. Residues: CASSRGVDQPQHF. The variable domain in full, completed from reference TRBV18 and TRBJ1-5, reads NAGVMQNPRHLVRRRGQEARLRCSPMKGHSHVYWYRQLPEEGLKFMVYLQKENIIDESGMPKERFSAEFPKEGPSILRIQQVVRGDSAAYFCASSRGVDQPQHFGDGTRLSIL.